These T cell receptor beta chains were read from a single sample in a study of blood T cell repertoires in COVID-19. TCRdb's table, derived via immunoSEQ multiplex PCR, lists solely in-frame clones and lacks some. This sample has some 350,000 clones, with roughly 84% found just once. The source material was PBMCs or T cells enriched from blood (not recorded which). The receptors here all came from a woman in her thirties who had recovered from COVID-19. The CDR3 runs from the conserved cysteine through the conserved F or W. A D gene is named only where the DNA matches it firmly. Clone size is given for some rows only: seen once, a few or many times, or a class if the clone is expanded.

D gene: -; J gene: TRBJ1-6; clone size: -; V gene: TRBV13; CDR3 DNA: TGTGCCAGCAGCTTAGGGACAGATAATTCACCCCTCCACTTT; CDR3 protein: CASSLGTDNSPLHF
D gene: TRBD2; J gene: TRBJ2-7; clone size: -; V gene: TRBV5-1; CDR3 DNA: TGCGCCAGCAGCCAGGGACTAGCGCCAACCTACGAGCAGTACTTC; CDR3 protein: CASSQGLAPTYEQYF
D gene: TRBD1; J gene: TRBJ1-3; clone size: -; V gene: TRBV5-1; CDR3 DNA: TGCGCCAGCAGCTTGGCCCTGACAGGGGGCTCTGGAAACACCATATATTTT; CDR3 protein: CASSLALTGGSGNTIYF
D gene: -; J gene: TRBJ1-4; clone size: once; V gene: TRBV2; CDR3 DNA: TGTGCCAGCAGTGAAAGGACAGCAACTAATGAAAAACTGTTTTTT; CDR3 protein: CASSERTATNEKLFF
D gene: -; J gene: TRBJ2-2; clone size: few; V gene: TRBV13; CDR3 DNA: TGTGCCAGCAGCCTTGGGGGCTCGGGGACCGGGGAGCTGTTTTTT; CDR3 protein: CASSLGGSGTGELFF
D gene: -; J gene: TRBJ1-5; clone size: -; V gene: TRBV2; CDR3 DNA: TGTGCCAGCAGTGAAAGAGGGGGGGTCCGACTAGGGAATCAGCCCCAGCATTTT; CDR3 protein: CASSERGGVRLGNQPQHF
D gene: -; J gene: TRBJ2-7; clone size: -; V gene: TRBV9; CDR3 DNA: TGTGCCAGCAGCTCAGAAACCTCCTACGAGCAGTACTTC; CDR3 protein: CASSSETSYEQYF
D gene: TRBD1; J gene: TRBJ1-5; clone size: -; V gene: TRBV7-2; CDR3 DNA: TGTGCCAGCAGTCCGACAGGGAGCAATCAGCCCCAGCATTTT; CDR3 protein: CASSPTGSNQPQHF
D gene: TRBD1; J gene: TRBJ2-7; clone size: once; V gene: TRBV18; CDR3 DNA: TGTGCCAGCTCACCAGGGACAGGAAGTTCCTACGAGCAGTACTTC; CDR3 protein: CASSPGTGSSYEQYF
D gene: TRBD2; J gene: TRBJ2-1; clone size: -; V gene: TRBV7-2; CDR3 DNA: TGTGCCAGCAGCCTGACTAGCGGGAGGCGGAATGAGCAGTTCTTC; CDR3 protein: CASSLTSGRRNEQFF
D gene: TRBD2; J gene: TRBJ2-1; clone size: -; V gene: TRBV4-2; CDR3 DNA: TGTGCCAGCACCAGCACGCTAGCGGACAATGAGCAGTTCTTC; CDR3 protein: CASTSTLADNEQFF
D gene: -; J gene: TRBJ1-3; clone size: -; V gene: TRBV3-1/TRBV3-2; CDR3 DNA: TGTGCCAGCAGCCAAGATCGGGTAGGGGGACAAGAAAACACCATATATTTT; CDR3 protein: CASSQDRVGGQENTIYF
D gene: -; J gene: TRBJ1-5; clone size: -; V gene: TRBV12-5; CDR3 DNA: TGTGCTAGTGGTTATGGACAGACGTATAGCAATCAGCCCCAGCATTTT; CDR3 protein: CASGYGQTYSNQPQHF
D gene: TRBD1; J gene: TRBJ2-7; clone size: once; V gene: TRBV6-1; CDR3 DNA: TGTGCCAGCAGTGAAGCCGGGACAGGGAGCTCCTACGAGCAGTACTTC; CDR3 protein: CASSEAGTGSSYEQYF
D gene: -; J gene: TRBJ1-4; clone size: -; V gene: TRBV15; CDR3 DNA: TGTGCCACCAGCAGACTCGGGTCCTTAAATGAAAAACTGTTTTTT; CDR3 protein: CATSRLGSLNEKLFF
D gene: -; J gene: TRBJ2-1; clone size: -; V gene: TRBV19; CDR3 DNA: TGTGCCAGTAGTATGGGCGAGAGGGCTTACAATGAGCAGTTCTTC; CDR3 protein: CASSMGERAYNEQFF
D gene: -; J gene: TRBJ1-3; clone size: -; V gene: TRBV19; CDR3 DNA: TGTGCCAGTAGTATTGTATCAGGCTCTGGAAACACCATATATTTT; CDR3 protein: CASSIVSGSGNTIYF
D gene: -; J gene: TRBJ1-5; clone size: once; V gene: TRBV6-5; CDR3 DNA: TGTGCCAGCAGTTACTCGCCAGAAAATCAGCCCCAGCATTTT; CDR3 protein: CASSYSPENQPQHF
D gene: TRBD1; J gene: TRBJ1-2; clone size: -; V gene: TRBV5-6; CDR3 DNA: TGTGCCAGCAGCTTGACAGGGGTTGTTTATGGCTACACCTTC; CDR3 protein: CASSLTGVVYGYTF
D gene: -; J gene: TRBJ1-2; clone size: once; V gene: TRBV2; CDR3 DNA: TGTGCCAGCAGCCTCGACAGAGCTAACTATGGCTACACCTTC; CDR3 protein: CASSLDRANYGYTF
D gene: -; J gene: TRBJ2-7; clone size: few; V gene: TRBV29-1; CDR3 DNA: TGCAGCGTTGGCGAGCTTTACGAGCAGTACTTC; CDR3 protein: CSVGELYEQYF
D gene: TRBD2; J gene: TRBJ2-1; clone size: -; V gene: TRBV28; CDR3 DNA: TGTGCCAGCAGTTCTGCTAGCGGGGATTACAATGAGCAGTTCTTC; CDR3 protein: CASSSASGDYNEQFF
D gene: TRBD2; J gene: TRBJ2-3; clone size: -; V gene: TRBV3-1/TRBV3-2; CDR3 DNA: TGTGCCAGCAGCCTGGAGCGGGGGCCCAACACAGATACGCAGTATTTT; CDR3 protein: CASSLERGPNTDTQYF
D gene: -; J gene: TRBJ2-1; clone size: once; V gene: TRBV5-1; CDR3 DNA: TGCGCCAGCAGCCTAAACAATGAGCAGTTCTTC; CDR3 protein: CASSLNNEQFF
D gene: TRBD1; J gene: TRBJ1-4; clone size: -; V gene: TRBV7-9; CDR3 DNA: TGTGCCAGCAGCCAGGGACAGGGTCGGGAAAAACTGTTTTTT; CDR3 protein: CASSQGQGREKLFF
D gene: -; J gene: TRBJ1-2; clone size: -; V gene: TRBV6-5; CDR3 DNA: TGTGCCAGCAGACCGGGGTCTTCACGGGGCTATGGCTACACCTTC; CDR3 protein: CASRPGSSRGYGYTF
D gene: TRBD2; J gene: TRBJ2-1; clone size: -; V gene: TRBV5-1; CDR3 DNA: TGCGCCAGCAGCCAGAAGGATAGCGGGAGGAGCGATGAGCAGTTCTTC; CDR3 protein: CASSQKDSGRSDEQFF
D gene: -; J gene: TRBJ1-5; clone size: -; V gene: TRBV27; CDR3 DNA: TGTGCCAGCAGACGTACAGCTGATAGCAATCAGCCCCAGCATTTT; CDR3 protein: CASRRTADSNQPQHF
D gene: TRBD2; J gene: TRBJ2-1; clone size: -; V gene: TRBV29-1; CDR3 DNA: TGCAGCGTTGAAGGCCTAGCGGGGGGAGCCTCCTACAATGAGCAGTTCTTC; CDR3 protein: CSVEGLAGGASYNEQFF
D gene: -; J gene: TRBJ2-5; clone size: -; V gene: TRBV5-1; CDR3 DNA: TGCGCCAGCAGCTTGAACGTCCTGGCGGGGTCAGAGACCCAGTACTTC; CDR3 protein: CASSLNVLAGSETQYF
D gene: TRBD1; J gene: TRBJ1-2; clone size: -; V gene: TRBV15; CDR3 DNA: TGTGCCACCAGCAGGGTGGGACAGGGTCGTGGCTACACCTTC; CDR3 protein: CATSRVGQGRGYTF
D gene: TRBD2; J gene: TRBJ2-3; clone size: -; V gene: TRBV7-6; CDR3 DNA: TGTGCCAGCAGCCCCACCCCTCACGGGGGGGACTCGGATACGCAGTATTTT; CDR3 protein: CASSPTPHGGDSDTQYF
D gene: -; J gene: TRBJ2-7; clone size: -; V gene: TRBV4-1; CDR3 DNA: TGCGCCAGCAGCCAAGCACAGTACCCAAGCTACGAGCAGTACTTC; CDR3 protein: CASSQAQYPSYEQYF
D gene: TRBD1; J gene: TRBJ2-1; clone size: -; V gene: TRBV11-2; CDR3 DNA: TGTGCCAGCAGCTTAGGACAGGGGGGGCGTGAGCAGTTCTTC; CDR3 protein: CASSLGQGGREQFF
D gene: -; J gene: TRBJ2-5; clone size: -; V gene: TRBV5-6; CDR3 DNA: TGTGCCAGCAGCGTCCGGGACAAAGAGACCCAGTACTTC; CDR3 protein: CASSVRDKETQYF
D gene: -; J gene: TRBJ1-5; clone size: -; V gene: TRBV7-9; CDR3 DNA: TGTGCCAGCAGCTCCGGGACATATAATCAGCCCCAGCATTTT; CDR3 protein: CASSSGTYNQPQHF
D gene: -; J gene: TRBJ2-7; clone size: -; V gene: TRBV14; CDR3 DNA: TGTGCCAGCAGCCCTCAGGCTGAGCAGTACTTC; CDR3 protein: CASSPQAEQYF
D gene: TRBD1; J gene: TRBJ1-1; clone size: -; V gene: TRBV5-1; CDR3 DNA: TGCGCCAGCACCGAGGGACAGGGGGTGAACACTGAAGCTTTCTTT; CDR3 protein: CASTEGQGVNTEAFF
D gene: -; J gene: TRBJ2-2; clone size: -; V gene: TRBV18; CDR3 DNA: TGTGCCAGCTCACCTTCCGGGGTTCCTAACACCGGGGAGCTGTTTTTT; CDR3 protein: CASSPSGVPNTGELFF
D gene: -; J gene: TRBJ1-1; clone size: -; V gene: TRBV7-9; CDR3 DNA: TGTGCCAGCAGCTTCAACAGACAGTACACTGAAGCTTTCTTT; CDR3 protein: CASSFNRQYTEAFF
D gene: -; J gene: TRBJ2-7; clone size: -; V gene: TRBV30; CDR3 DNA: TGTGCCTGGAGGGGGGACACCATTACTTACGAGCAGTACTTC; CDR3 protein: CAWRGDTITYEQYF
D gene: TRBD2; J gene: TRBJ2-2; clone size: -; V gene: TRBV5-1; CDR3 DNA: TGCGCCAGCAGCCCCCGGACTAGCGGGCACACCGGGGAGCTGTTTTTT; CDR3 protein: CASSPRTSGHTGELFF
D gene: -; J gene: TRBJ1-2; clone size: -; V gene: TRBV6-5; CDR3 DNA: TGTGCCAGCAGTTCCCCCTCCTCTAACTATGGCTACACCTTC; CDR3 protein: CASSSPSSNYGYTF
D gene: TRBD1; J gene: TRBJ1-1; clone size: -; V gene: TRBV7-3; CDR3 DNA: TGTGCCAGCAGGCTACAGGGGTCTCACACTGAAGCTTTCTTT; CDR3 protein: CASRLQGSHTEAFF
D gene: TRBD2; J gene: TRBJ2-3; clone size: -; V gene: TRBV5-1; CDR3 DNA: TGCGCCAGCAGCCGCTTAGTCGGGAGGCGCACAGATACGCAGTATTTT; CDR3 protein: CASSRLVGRRTDTQYF
D gene: TRBD1; J gene: TRBJ2-1; clone size: -; V gene: TRBV7-2; CDR3 DNA: TGTGCCAGCAGCTTAGTAACAGGGGATCCCGAGCAGTTCTTC; CDR3 protein: CASSLVTGDPEQFF
D gene: TRBD2; J gene: TRBJ2-3; clone size: -; V gene: TRBV24-1; CDR3 DNA: TGTGCCACCAGTGATTCACTAGCGGGAGTCATCACAGATACGCAGTATTTT; CDR3 protein: CATSDSLAGVITDTQYF
D gene: TRBD2; J gene: TRBJ2-3; clone size: -; V gene: TRBV14; CDR3 DNA: TGTGCCAGCAGCCGACTTAGCGGGGGTCGCACAGATACGCAGTATTTT; CDR3 protein: CASSRLSGGRTDTQYF
D gene: TRBD1; J gene: TRBJ1-5; clone size: -; V gene: TRBV6-5; CDR3 DNA: TGTGCCAGCAGTTACAGGGGGCAGGGTCAGCCCCAGCATTTT; CDR3 protein: CASSYRGQGQPQHF
D gene: -; J gene: TRBJ1-6; clone size: few; V gene: TRBV19; CDR3 DNA: TGTGCCAGTAGTATAGAGGCCCTAGTCGGGTCACCCCTCCACTTT; CDR3 protein: CASSIEALVGSPLHF
D gene: -; J gene: TRBJ2-1; clone size: -; V gene: TRBV27; CDR3 DNA: TGTGCCAGCAGTTTAGCCGTGGGGGGCTCCTACAATGAGCAGTTCTTC; CDR3 protein: CASSLAVGGSYNEQFF
D gene: -; J gene: TRBJ1-1; clone size: -; V gene: TRBV10-2; CDR3 DNA: TGCGCCACCTCCGGGTCTAGGAGCACTGAAGCTTTCTTT; CDR3 protein: CATSGSRSTEAFF